This T cell receptor beta chain is from a study of blood T cell repertoires in COVID-19 (dated by TCRdb to the early 2020s). For context, the study as a whole: The collaborator samples originated in the United States, Italy and Spain and spanned the acute and convalescent phases of COVID-19. The prospective study material was composed of cDNA or gDNA derived from T cells, B-cell-depleted T cells, or PBMCs. The dataset comprised deeply sampled blood TCRbeta repertoires from subjects exposed to, actively infected with, or recovered from COVID-19. The repertoires were released in a freely available public database intended as a resource for research on the immune response to SARS-CoV-2. Samples were obtained from the ongoing ImmuneRACE study (first 160 participants) and from over 1,000 subjects provided by 6 global collaborators. Sample metadata almost always included a de-identified subject ID, COVID-19 status, age in years and sex. Where available, HLA class I and class II types were obtained from metadata supplied by the sample provider rather than from assay-based typing. Broader findings and caveats from the paper: How much clinical and demographic metadata was included differed by source and by participant, and the metadata was provided uncurated.

TCRbeta CDR3 regions were amplified from genomic DNA by means of the immunoSEQ Assay, a bias-controlled multiplex PCR. The study's own analysis went as follows. The number of nucleated cells in each sample was estimated by amplification of reference gene primers within the assay. To quantify the absolute abundance of each unique TCRbeta CDR3 rearrangement, sequence reads were collapsed and filtered. For each sample, productive Simpson clonality was calculated by taking the square root of Simpson's diversity index across productive rearrangements. TCRdb retrieved this table from immuneACCESS and kept in-frame rearrangements only. Not all clones are present; in checked studies, unresolved V genes account for under half, and no reason is known for the remainder. Clone size and V and J calls were adopted from that table, with D and trimming inferred from the DNA. The sample data list some 320,000 clones, and more than 75% of these were observed just once. Of the sample, 2.6% is held by the ten largest clones.

Enrolling through a virtual design, the prospective study's participants ranged in age from roughly 18 to 95 years and lived across approximately 25 United States geographic areas. In the prospective study, cohorts were assigned on the basis of participant-reported clinical history obtained from a screening survey and a study questionnaire. Recovered participants in ImmuneRACE Cohort 3 were defined by two consecutive negative NP/OP PCR tests, clearance by a healthcare professional, or resolution of symptoms. In the prospective study, mobile phlebotomists collected whole blood, serum and a nasopharyngeal or oropharyngeal swab from each participant. Participants in the prospective study had the option to provide additional blood draws and questionnaires over a 2-month period. Before DNA extraction, blood samples from the prospective study were shipped at room temperature or frozen. A distance of 8 bases separates the germline ends of V and J, which lose 0 bases and 2 bases respectively. Looking up the germline V gene yields CDR1 SGHTA and CDR2 FQGNSA. Reading from cysteine to phenylalanine, the CDR3 counts 15 amino acids. Only the CDR3 region is kept as DNA, spanning 45 bases read in frame from base 1.

Notes on this clone: Its cognate antigen has yet to be identified. The record has no base qualities; no much larger clone is one base away.

The sequence was collected from a man in his fifties or sixties who had recovered from COVID-19. Sequencing used PBMCs or T cells enriched from blood (not recorded which). The V gene is TRBV7-2 and the J gene is TRBJ1-3; the D gene is perhaps TRBD1, on 6 matching bases. The CDR3 in this case is CASSLAAGAGNTIYF. The bases are TGTGCCAGCAGCTTAGCGGCAGGGGCTGGAAACACCATATATTTT. With the rest looked up from the reference TRBV7-2 and TRBJ1-3 genes rather than sequenced, the full variable domain is GAGVSQSPSNKVTEKGKDVELRCDPISGHTALYWYRQSLGQGLEFLIYFQGNSAPDKSGLPSDRFSAERTGGSVSTLTIQRTQQEDSAVYLCASSLAAGAGNTIYFGEGSWLTVV.